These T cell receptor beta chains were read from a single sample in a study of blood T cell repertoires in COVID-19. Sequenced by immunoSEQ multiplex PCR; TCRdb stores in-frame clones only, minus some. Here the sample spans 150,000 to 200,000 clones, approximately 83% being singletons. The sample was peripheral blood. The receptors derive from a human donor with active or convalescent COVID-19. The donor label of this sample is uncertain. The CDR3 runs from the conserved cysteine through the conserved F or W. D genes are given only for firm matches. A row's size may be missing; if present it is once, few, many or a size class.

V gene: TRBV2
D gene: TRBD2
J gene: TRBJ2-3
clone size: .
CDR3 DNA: TGTGCCAGCAGTGAATGGGCTAGCGGGACGATAATAAGCACAGATACGCAGTATTTT
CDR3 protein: CASSEWASGTIISTDTQYF

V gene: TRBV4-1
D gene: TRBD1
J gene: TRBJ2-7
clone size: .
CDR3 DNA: TGCGCCAGCAGCCGAAACCAGGTCGGGACAGGGGGGCACGAGCAGTACTTC
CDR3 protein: CASSRNQVGTGGHEQYF

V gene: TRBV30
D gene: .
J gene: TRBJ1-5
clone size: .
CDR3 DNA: TGTGCCTGGAGGGGGATTTCGGGGGGTTATCAGCCCCAGCATTTT
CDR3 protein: CAWRGISGGYQPQHF

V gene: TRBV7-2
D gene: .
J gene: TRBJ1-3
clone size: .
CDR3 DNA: TGTGCCAGCAGCTTAGTGGTGACACCGTCTGGAAACACCATATATTTT
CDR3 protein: CASSLVVTPSGNTIYF

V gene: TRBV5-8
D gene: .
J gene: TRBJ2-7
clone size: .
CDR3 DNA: TGTGCCAGCAGACAGCACCCCAGGGTGATCAACGAGCAGTACTTC
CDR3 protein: CASRQHPRVINEQYF

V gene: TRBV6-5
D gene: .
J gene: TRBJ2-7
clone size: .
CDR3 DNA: TGTGCCAGCAGTTACTCGTCAGACTACGAGCAGTACTTC
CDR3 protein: CASSYSSDYEQYF

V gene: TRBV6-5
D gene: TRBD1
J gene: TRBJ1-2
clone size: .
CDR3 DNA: TGTGCCAGCAGTCCTCAGACAGGGAACTATGGCTACACCTTC
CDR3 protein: CASSPQTGNYGYTF

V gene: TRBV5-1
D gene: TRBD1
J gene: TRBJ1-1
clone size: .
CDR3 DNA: TGCGCCAGCAGTCGGGACAGACAGAACACTGAAGCTTTCTTT
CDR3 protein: CASSRDRQNTEAFF

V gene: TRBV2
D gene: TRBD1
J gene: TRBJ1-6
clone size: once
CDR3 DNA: TGTGCCAGCAGTAACGACAGGGGAGGCAATTCACCCCTCCACTTT
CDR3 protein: CASSNDRGGNSPLHF

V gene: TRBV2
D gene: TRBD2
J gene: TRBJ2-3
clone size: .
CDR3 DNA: TGTGCCAGCAGTGGAGCGGGAGGGTTACGCACAGATACGCAGTATTTT
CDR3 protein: CASSGAGGLRTDTQYF

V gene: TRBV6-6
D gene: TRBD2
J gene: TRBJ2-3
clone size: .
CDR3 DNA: TGTGCCAGCAGTTACTCGGCAGCGGGGGGCGGAGATACGCAGTATTTT
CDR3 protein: CASSYSAAGGGDTQYF

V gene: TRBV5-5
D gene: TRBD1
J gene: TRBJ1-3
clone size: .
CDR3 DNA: TGTGCCAGCAGCTTGTTCCTACAGGGGTCTGGAAACACCATATATTTT
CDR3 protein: CASSLFLQGSGNTIYF

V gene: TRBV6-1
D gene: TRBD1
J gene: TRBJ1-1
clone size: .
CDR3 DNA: TGTGCCAGCAGTGAACTGACAGGGGCGGATACTGAAGCTTTCTTT
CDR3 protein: CASSELTGADTEAFF

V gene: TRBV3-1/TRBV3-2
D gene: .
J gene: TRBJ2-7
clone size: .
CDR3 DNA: TGTGCCAGCAGCCAAGTAGGTGGCGGCTTAAGGGAGCAGTACTTC
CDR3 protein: CASSQVGGGLREQYF

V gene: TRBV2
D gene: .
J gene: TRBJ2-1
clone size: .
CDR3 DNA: TGTGCCAGCAGTGAACTTACACGGCGGGCTGGTCTCGATGAGCAGTTCTTC
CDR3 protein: CASSELTRRAGLDEQFF

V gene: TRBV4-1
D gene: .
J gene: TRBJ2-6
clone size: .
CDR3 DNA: TGCGCCAGCAGCCAAGAAGGGGTAGTAACTGGGGCCAACGTCCTGACTTTC
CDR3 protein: CASSQEGVVTGANVLTF

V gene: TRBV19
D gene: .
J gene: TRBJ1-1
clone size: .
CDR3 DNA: TGTGCCAGTAGTATGCTGGGAGACACTGAAGCTTTCTTT
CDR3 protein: CASSMLGDTEAFF

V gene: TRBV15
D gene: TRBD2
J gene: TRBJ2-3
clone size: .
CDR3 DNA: TGTGCCACCAGCAGAGATCAGCGGGAGTTAGATACGCAGTATTTT
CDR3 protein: CATSRDQRELDTQYF

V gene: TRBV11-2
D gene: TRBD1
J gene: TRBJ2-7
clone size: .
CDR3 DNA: TGTGCCAGCAGCCTCGGGACAGCCTCCTACGAGCAGTACTTC
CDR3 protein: CASSLGTASYEQYF

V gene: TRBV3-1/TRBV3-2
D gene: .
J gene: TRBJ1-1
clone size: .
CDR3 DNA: TGTGCCAGCAGGAGCCAGAACACTGAAGCTTTCTTT
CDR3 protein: CASRSQNTEAFF

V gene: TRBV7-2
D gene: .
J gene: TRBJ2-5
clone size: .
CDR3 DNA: TGTGCCAGCAGCTTAAACTTCGGGGAGACCCAGTACTTC
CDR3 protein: CASSLNFGETQYF

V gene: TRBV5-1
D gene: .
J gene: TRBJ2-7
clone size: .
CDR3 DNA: TGCGCCAGCAGCTTGCGTCTCGCCTACGAGCAGTACTTC
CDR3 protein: CASSLRLAYEQYF

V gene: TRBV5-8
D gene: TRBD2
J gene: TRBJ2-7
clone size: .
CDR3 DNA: TGTGCCAGCAGCTTCAGGTTAGCGGGGATCTACGAGCAGTACTTC
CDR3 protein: CASSFRLAGIYEQYF

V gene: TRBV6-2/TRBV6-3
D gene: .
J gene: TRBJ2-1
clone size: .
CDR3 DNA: TGTGCCAGCAGTTACTCGAGTACAGACAGAAACTCCTACAATGAGCAGTTCTTC
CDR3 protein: CASSYSSTDRNSYNEQFF

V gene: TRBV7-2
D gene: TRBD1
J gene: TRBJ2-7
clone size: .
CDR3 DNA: TGTGCCAGCAGCTTAAGTTCAGACAGGGGGCTCTACGAGCAGTACTTC
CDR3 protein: CASSLSSDRGLYEQYF

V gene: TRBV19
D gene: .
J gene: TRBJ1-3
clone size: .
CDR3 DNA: TGTGCCAGTAGTACCAACATCCGCTGGGGCTTTAGCTCTGGAAACACCATATATTTT
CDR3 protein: CASSTNIRWGFSSGNTIYF

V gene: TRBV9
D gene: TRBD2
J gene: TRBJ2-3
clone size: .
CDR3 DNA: TGTGCCAGCAGCGTGCGGGGGGACACGGGTCCGGATACGCAGTATTTT
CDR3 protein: CASSVRGDTGPDTQYF

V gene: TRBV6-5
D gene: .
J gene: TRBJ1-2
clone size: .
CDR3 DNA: TGTGCCAGCGTGGACAGACTCAACTATGGCTACACCTTC
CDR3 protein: CASVDRLNYGYTF

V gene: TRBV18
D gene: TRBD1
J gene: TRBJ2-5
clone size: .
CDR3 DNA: TGTGCCAGCTCACGGGACAGGGACCAAGAGACCCAGTACTTC
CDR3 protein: CASSRDRDQETQYF

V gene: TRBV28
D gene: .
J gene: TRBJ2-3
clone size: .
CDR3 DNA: TGTGCCAGCAGTTTATGCTCGGCGGGAACATGCACAGATACGCAGTATTTT
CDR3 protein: CASSLCSAGTCTDTQYF

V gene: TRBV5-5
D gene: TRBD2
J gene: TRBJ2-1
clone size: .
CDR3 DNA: TGTGCCAGCAGCTCGGATACGGGACTCCCGGGGGGGCAGTTCTTC
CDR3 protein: CASSSDTGLPGGQFF

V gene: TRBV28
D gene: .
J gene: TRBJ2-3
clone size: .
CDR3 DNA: TGTGCCAGCAGTCCTGTGGGGCGCGGAGATACGCAGTATTTT
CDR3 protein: CASSPVGRGDTQYF

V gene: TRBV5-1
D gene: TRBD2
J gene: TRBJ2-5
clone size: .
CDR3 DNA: TGCGCCAGCAGCTTGGGCCCAGCGGGAGGTGGGGAGACCCAGTACTTC
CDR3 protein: CASSLGPAGGGETQYF

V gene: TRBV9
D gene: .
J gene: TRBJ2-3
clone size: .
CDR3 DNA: TGTGCCAGCAGCGTAGACACTAGAGTGGCAGATACGCAGTATTTT
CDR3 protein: CASSVDTRVADTQYF

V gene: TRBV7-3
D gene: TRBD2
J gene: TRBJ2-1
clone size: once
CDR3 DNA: TGTGCCAGCAGCTTAGGGGGAGTAGCGGGGCCCTACAATGAGCAGTTCTTC
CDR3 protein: CASSLGGVAGPYNEQFF

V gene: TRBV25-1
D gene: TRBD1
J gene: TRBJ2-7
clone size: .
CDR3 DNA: TGTGCCACCACCGGGACAGGGCCCTCCTACGAGCAGTACTTC
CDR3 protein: CATTGTGPSYEQYF

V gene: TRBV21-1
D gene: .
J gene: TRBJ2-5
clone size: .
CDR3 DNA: TGTGCCAGCAGCCCAGGAGGGGTTGACGGGACGGAGACCCAGTACTTC
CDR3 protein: CASSPGGVDGTETQYF

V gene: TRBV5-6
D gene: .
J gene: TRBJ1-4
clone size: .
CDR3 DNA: TGTGCCAGCAGCCCGACAGTCGGAAAACTGTTTTTT
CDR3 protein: CASSPTVGKLFF

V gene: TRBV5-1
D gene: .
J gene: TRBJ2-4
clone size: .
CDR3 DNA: TGCGCCAGCAGCTCCTCGGCCGGCAGACTAGCCAAAAACATTCAGTACTTC
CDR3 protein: CASSSSAGRLAKNIQYF

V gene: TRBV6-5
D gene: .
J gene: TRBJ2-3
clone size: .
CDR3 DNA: TGTGCCAGCCGCTGGGGGGTCCTCTCAGCAGATACGCAGTATTTT
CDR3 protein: CASRWGVLSADTQYF

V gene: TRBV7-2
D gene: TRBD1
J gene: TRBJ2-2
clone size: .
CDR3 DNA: TGTGCCAGCAGCTACCGGACAGGGGACACCGGGGAGCTGTTTTTT
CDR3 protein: CASSYRTGDTGELFF

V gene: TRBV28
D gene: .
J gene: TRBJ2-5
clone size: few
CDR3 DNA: TGTGCCAGCAGTCCCGGGTCCCAAGAGACCCAGTACTTC
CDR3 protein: CASSPGSQETQYF

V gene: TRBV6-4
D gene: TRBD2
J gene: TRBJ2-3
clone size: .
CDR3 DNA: TGTGCCAGCAGTGGACTAGCGGGAGGCACAGATACGCAGTATTTT
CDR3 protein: CASSGLAGGTDTQYF

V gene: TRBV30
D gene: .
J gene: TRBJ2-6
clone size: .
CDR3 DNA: TGTGCCTGGAGTGTGACAGTCTCACGTTCTGGGGCCAACGTCCTGACTTTC
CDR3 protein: CAWSVTVSRSGANVLTF

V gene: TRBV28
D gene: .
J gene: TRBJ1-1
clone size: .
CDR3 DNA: TGTGCCAGCAGTCCAGGGTTGAACACTGAAGCTTTCTTT
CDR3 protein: CASSPGLNTEAFF

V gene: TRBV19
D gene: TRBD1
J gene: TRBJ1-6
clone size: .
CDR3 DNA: TGTGCCAGTAGTATTTCTCCGGGACAGGGATATTTGGGTTCACCCCTCCACTTT
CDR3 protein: CASSISPGQGYLGSPLHF

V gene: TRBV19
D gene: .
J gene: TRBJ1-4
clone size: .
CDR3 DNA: TGTGCCAGTAGTGGGGAGACGTGGGAAAAACTGTTTTTT
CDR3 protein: CASSGETWEKLFF

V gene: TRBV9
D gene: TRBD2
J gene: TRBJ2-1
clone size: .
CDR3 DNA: TGTGCCAGCAGCGCTAGCGGGATTTCCTACAATGAGCAGTTCTTC
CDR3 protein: CASSASGISYNEQFF

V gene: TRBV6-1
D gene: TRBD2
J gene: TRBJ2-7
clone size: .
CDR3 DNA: TGTGCCAGCAGTGACAGGGAGGGAGCCTCCTACGAGCAGTACTTC
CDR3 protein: CASSDREGASYEQYF

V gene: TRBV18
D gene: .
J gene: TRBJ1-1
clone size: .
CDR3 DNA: TGTGCCAGCTCACCACGCGACTCAATGAACACTGAAGCTTTCTTT
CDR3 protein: CASSPRDSMNTEAFF

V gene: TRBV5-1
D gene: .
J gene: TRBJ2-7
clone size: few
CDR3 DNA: TGCGCCAGCAGCTTTGCGGGACCTCCAGGGGAGCAGTACTTC
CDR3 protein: CASSFAGPPGEQYF

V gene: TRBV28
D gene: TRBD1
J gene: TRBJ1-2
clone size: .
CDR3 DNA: TGTGCCAGCATTGGACAGGGTGGCTACACCTTC
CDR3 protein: CASIGQGGYTF

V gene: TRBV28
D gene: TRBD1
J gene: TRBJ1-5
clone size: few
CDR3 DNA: TGTGCCAGCTGTTGGGACAGAGAAGACCGTCAGGAGGGTCAGCCCCAGCATTTT
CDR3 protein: CASCWDREDRQEGQPQHF

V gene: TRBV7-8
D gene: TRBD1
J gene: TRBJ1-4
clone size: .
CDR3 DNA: TGTGCCAGCAGCCGGGACAGACATGAAAAACTGTTTTTT
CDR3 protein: CASSRDRHEKLFF

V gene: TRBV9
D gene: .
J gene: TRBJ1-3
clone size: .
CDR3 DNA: TGTGCCAGCAGCGGAGGGCTAGGACAGCGGGGTGGAAACACCATATATTTT
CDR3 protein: CASSGGLGQRGGNTIYF